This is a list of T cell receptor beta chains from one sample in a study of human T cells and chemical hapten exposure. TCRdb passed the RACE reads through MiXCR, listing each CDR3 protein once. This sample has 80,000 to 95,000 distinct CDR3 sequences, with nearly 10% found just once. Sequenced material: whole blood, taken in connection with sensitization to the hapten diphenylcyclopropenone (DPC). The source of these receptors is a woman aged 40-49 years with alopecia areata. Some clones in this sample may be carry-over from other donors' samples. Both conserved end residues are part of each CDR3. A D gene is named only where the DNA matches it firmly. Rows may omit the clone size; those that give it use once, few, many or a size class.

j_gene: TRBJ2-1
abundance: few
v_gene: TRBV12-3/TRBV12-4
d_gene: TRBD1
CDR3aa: CASSFRQGADEQFF
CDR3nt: TGTGCCAGCAGTTTCCGACAGGGGGCCGATGAGCAGTTCTTC

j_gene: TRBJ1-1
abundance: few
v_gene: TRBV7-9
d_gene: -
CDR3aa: CASSLQGMRARNTEAFF
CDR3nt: TGTGCCAGCAGCTTACAGGGGATGAGGGCGAGGAACACTGAAGCTTTCTTT

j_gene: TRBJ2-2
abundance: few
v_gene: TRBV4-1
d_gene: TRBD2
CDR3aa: CASSQDGGLVTGELFF
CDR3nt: TGCGCCAGCAGCCAAGATGGGGGACTAGTCACCGGGGAGCTGTTTTTT

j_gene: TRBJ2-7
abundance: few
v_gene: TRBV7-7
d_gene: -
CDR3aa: CASSLSPDAKAYEQYF
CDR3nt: TGTGCCAGCAGCTTAAGTCCGGACGCAAAAGCCTACGAGCAGTACTTC

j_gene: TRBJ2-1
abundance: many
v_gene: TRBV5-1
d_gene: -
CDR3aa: CASSLGGRTNNEQFF
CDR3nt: TGCGCCAGCAGCTTGGGAGGGAGAACTAACAATGAGCAGTTCTTC

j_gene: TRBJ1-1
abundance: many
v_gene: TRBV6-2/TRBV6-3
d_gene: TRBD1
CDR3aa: CASRRGTAAATEAFF
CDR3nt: TGTGCCAGCAGACGGGGGACAGCTGCCGCCACTGAAGCTTTCTTT

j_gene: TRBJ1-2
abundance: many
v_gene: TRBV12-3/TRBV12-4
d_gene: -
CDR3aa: CASSPPFGQDGGYGYTF
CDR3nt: TGTGCCAGCAGTCCCCCTTTTGGGCAGGACGGCGGCTATGGCTACACCTTC

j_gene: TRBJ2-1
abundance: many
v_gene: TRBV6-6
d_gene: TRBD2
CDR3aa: CASSTPLAGGRNEQFF
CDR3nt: TGTGCCAGCAGTACTCCACTAGCGGGGGGGCGCAATGAGCAGTTCTTC

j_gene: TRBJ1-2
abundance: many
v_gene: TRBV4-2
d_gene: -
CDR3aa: CASSQGTGPYTF
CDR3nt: TGTGCCAGCAGCCAAGGTACGGGCCCCTACACCTTC

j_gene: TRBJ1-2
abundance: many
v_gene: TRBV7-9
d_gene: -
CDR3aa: CASSLGGPSSYGYTF
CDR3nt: TGTGCCAGCAGCTTAGGCGGTCCGTCGAGCTATGGCTACACCTTC

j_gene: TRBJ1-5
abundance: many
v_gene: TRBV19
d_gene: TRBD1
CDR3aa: CASNRDRGSNQPQHF
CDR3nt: TGTGCCAGTAACCGGGACAGGGGGAGCAATCAGCCCCAGCATTTT

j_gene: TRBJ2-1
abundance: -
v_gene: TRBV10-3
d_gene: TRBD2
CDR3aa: CAISESASGGTKTQVEQFF
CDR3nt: TGTGCCATCAGTGAGTCGGCTAGCGGGGGGACCAAAACGCAAGTAGAGCAGTTCTTC

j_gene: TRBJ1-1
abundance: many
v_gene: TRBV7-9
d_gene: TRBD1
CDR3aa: CASSLVRLGTGTNTEAFF
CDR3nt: TGTGCCAGCAGCTTAGTTCGTCTTGGGACAGGGACGAACACTGAAGCTTTCTTT

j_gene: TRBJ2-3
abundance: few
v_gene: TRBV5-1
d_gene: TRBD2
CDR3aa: CASGPTFGLGTDTQYF
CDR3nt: TGCGCCAGCGGGCCGACTTTTGGACTAGGCACAGATACGCAGTATTTT

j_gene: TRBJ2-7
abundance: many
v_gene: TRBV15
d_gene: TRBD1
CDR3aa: CATGRDRGYEQYF
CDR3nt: TGTGCCACCGGCCGGGACAGGGGCTACGAGCAGTACTTC

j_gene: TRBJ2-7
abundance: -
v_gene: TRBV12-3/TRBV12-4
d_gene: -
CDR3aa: CASSFSGPHEQYF
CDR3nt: TGTGCCAGCAGTTTCAGCGGTCCTCACGAGCAGTACTTC